This T cell receptor (beta chain) was retrieved from a study of radiotherapy plus CTLA-4 blockade in lung cancer. J was trimmed by 5 bases and V by 3 bases; bases with no gene match: 6. The CDR3 contains 14 residues. The germline V gene encodes CDR1 GTSNPN and CDR2 SVGIG (reference sequence). The protocol was immunoSEQ multiplex PCR, while the TCRdb copy is restricted to in-frame clones and leaves out a portion. This sample has more than 95,000 clones, with about four fifths found just once. This clonotype originated in a human donor with non-small cell lung cancer who had a partial response to radiotherapy plus ipilimumab. Some clones in this sample may be carry-over from other donors' samples. The chain is built from TRBV30 and TRBJ2-3; 9 bases fit TRBD2. The starting material was peripheral blood, obtained from a patient treated with radiotherapy plus ipilimumab. This CDR3 reads CAWRKSGRRDTQYF. The CDR3 DNA is TGTGCCTGGAGGAAGAGCGGGAGGAGAGATACGCAGTATTTT.